The clone carrying this TCR beta chain was counted at least ten times. What it binds is not known. This sample is drawn from a study of T cell repertoires in cytomegalovirus infection. Study-wide findings and caveats: CMV carriers with the relevant HLA were identified by cumulative public TCR beta family frequency. The study found HLA-C-restricted CMV-specific TCR beta clonotypes dominating the ex vivo response.

TCRdb called the reads again in MiXCR, with one record for every CDR3 protein. Of more than 150,000 distinct CDR3 sequences in the sample, about 21% were seen once. The CDR3 is 17 residues long. The trim removed 3 bases at V and 4 bases at J, leaving 8 bases unmatched. The sequenced material came from PBMCs. The chain joins TRBV12-3 or TRBV12-4 to TRBJ1-5, with 11 nucleotides matching TRBD1. The sequence came from a human donor in good health (CMV status not recorded). Some clones in this sample may be carry-over from other donors' samples. CDR3 residues: CASSFGPGQGVNQPQHF. CDR3 DNA sequence: TGTGCCAGCAGTTTCGGGCCGGGACAGGGGGTTAATCAGCCCCAGCATTTT.